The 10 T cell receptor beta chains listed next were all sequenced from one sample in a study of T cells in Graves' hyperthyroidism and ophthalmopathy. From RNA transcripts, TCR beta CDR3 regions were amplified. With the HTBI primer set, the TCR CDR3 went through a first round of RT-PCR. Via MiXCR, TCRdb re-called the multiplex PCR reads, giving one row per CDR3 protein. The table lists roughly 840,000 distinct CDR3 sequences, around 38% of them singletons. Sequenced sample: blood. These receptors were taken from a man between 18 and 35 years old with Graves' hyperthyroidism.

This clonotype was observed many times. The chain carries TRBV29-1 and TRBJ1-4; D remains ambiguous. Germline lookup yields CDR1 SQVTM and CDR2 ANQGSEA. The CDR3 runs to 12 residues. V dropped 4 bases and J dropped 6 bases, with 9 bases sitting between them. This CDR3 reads CSVVRADEKLFF. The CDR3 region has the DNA TGCAGCGTTGTTCGGGCCGATGAAAAACTGTTTTTT.

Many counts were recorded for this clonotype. The CDR3, as DNA: TGTGCCAGCAGCTTCGTAGGAAACACCATATATTTT. Its protein is CASSFVGNTIYF. V and J are TRBV7-2 and TRBJ1-3; the D is unclear. Germline CDR1 SGHTA, CDR2 FQGNSA. The CDR3 is 12 amino acids. The V end lost 3 bases, the J end lost 4 bases, and 4 bases lay between the germline ends.

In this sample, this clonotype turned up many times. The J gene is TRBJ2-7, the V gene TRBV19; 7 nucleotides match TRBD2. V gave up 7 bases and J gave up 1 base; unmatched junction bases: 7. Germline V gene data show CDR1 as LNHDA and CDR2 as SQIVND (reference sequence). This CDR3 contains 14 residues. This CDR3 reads CASTLTGGSYEQYF. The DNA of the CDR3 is TGTGCCAGTACCCTCACGGGGGGATCCTACGAGCAGTACTTC.

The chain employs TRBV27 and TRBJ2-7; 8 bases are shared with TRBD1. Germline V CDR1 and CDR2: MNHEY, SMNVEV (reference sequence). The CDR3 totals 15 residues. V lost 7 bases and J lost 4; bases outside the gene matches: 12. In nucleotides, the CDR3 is TGTGCCAGCACTCTCAGAGGACAGGGTATGTACGAGCAGTACTTC. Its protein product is CASTLRGQGMYEQYF.

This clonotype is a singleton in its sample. CDR3 sequence reads: CASSQVIDILYEQYF. As DNA, the CDR3 is TGCGCCAGCAGCCAAGTTATAGATATTCTCTACGAGCAGTACTTC. This chain connects TRBV4-1 to TRBJ2-7, with D unclear. The germline gives CDR1 MGHRA, CDR2 YSYEKL. V was trimmed by 1 base and J by 3 bases, leaving 13 bases between them. CDR3 length equals 15 residues.

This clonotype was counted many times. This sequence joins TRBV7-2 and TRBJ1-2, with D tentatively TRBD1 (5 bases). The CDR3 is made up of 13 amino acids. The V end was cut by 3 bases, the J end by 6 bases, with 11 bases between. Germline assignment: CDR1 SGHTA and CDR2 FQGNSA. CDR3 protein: CASSFRGINGYTF. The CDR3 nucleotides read TGTGCCAGCAGCTTTCGGGGGATCAATGGCTACACCTTC.

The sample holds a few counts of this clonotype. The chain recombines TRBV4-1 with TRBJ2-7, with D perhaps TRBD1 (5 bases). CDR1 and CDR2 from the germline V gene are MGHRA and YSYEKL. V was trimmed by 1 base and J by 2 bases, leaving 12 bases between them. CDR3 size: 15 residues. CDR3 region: CASSQGVQATYEQYF. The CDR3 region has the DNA TGCGCCAGCAGCCAAGGTGTACAGGCCACCTACGAGCAGTACTTC.

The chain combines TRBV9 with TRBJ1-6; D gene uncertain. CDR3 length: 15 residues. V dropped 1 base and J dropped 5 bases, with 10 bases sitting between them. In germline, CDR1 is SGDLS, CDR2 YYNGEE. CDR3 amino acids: CASSVRSGDNSPLHF. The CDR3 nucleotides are TGTGCCAGCAGCGTACGCAGCGGGGATAATTCACCCCTCCACTTT.

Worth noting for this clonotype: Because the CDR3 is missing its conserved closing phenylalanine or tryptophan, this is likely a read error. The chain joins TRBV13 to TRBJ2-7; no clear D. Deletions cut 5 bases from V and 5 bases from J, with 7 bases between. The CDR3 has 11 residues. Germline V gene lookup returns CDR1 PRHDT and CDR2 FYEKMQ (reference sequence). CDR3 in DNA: TGTGCCAGCAGCCCCGGAAACGAGCAGTACTCC. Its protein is CASSPGNEQYS.

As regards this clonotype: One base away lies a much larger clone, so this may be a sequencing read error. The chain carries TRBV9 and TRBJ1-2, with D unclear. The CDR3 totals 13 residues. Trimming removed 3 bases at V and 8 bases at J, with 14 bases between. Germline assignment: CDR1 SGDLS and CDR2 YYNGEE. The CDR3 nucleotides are TGTGCCAGCAGCGACGGACTGTTCGGGGGCTACACCTTC. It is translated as CASSDGLFGGYTF. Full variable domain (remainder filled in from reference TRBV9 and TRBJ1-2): DSGVTQTPKHLITATGQRVTLRCSPRSGDLSVYWYQQSLDQGLQFLIQYYNGEERAKGNILERFSAQQFPDLHSELNLSSLELGDSALYFCASSDGLFGGYTFGSGTRLTVV.